Shown below are 18 T cell receptor beta chains from a single sample sequenced in a study of blood T cell repertoires in COVID-19 (TCRdb year 2020). Libraries came from the immunoSEQ multiplex PCR assay. The immuneACCESS repertoire file appears here via TCRdb, limited to in-frame rearrangements. These files lack a portion of the clones; in checked studies, under half of the deficit traces to unresolved V genes, and the cause of the others is not known. The sample has approximately 170,000 clones on record, about 85% of them singletons. Clones ranked in the top ten supply about 6.9% of the sample. The sequenced material came from peripheral blood. These receptors came from a man at least 80 years old with COVID-19, enrolled during active disease.

The genes are TRBV24-1 and TRBJ1-1, with TRBD1 as a possible D gene (6 bases). The germline V gene has CDR1 KGHDR and CDR2 SFDVKD. The V end was cut by 6 bases, the J end by 1 base, with 11 bases between. CDR3 length: 14 amino acids. Here the CDR3 reads CATSSDRPNTEAFF. In DNA, the CDR3 is TGTGCCACCAGTTCCGACAGGCCGAACACTGAAGCTTTCTTT.

The V and J genes are TRBV5-1 and TRBJ2-1; 11 bases are shared with TRBD2. CDR1 SGHRS and CDR2 YFSETQ come from the germline V gene. The CDR3 runs 17 residues. J gave up 7 bases and V 4 bases, and 13 bases lay outside the gene matches. The CDR3 loop reads CASSPNLPSGRLNEQFF. In nucleotides, the CDR3 is TGCGCCAGCAGCCCCAACCTACCTAGCGGGAGGTTAAATGAGCAGTTCTTC.

CDR3 nucleotide sequence: TGTGCCAGCAGCCAAGAGGGACAGGGTTTCGATGAGCAGTTCTTC. The encoded protein is CASSQEGQGFDEQFF. The chain carries TRBV3-1 (or the pseudogene TRBV3-2) and TRBJ2-1; TRBD1 aligns across 9 bases. The V segment lost 0 bases and the J segment 8 bases; nucleotides outside the gene matches: 5. Germline V lookup: CDR1 LGHDT, CDR2 YNNKEL (reference sequence). The CDR3 length is 15 residues.

The J gene is TRBJ2-1, the V gene TRBV24-1, with unresolved D. Trimming removed 2 bases at V and 0 bases at J, with 13 bases between. Germline CDR1 and CDR2: KGHDR and SFDVKD. The CDR3 has 17 residues. The CDR3 nucleotides read TGTGCCACCAGTGATTCCGGTGGGCTGAGCTCCTACAATGAGCAGTTCTTC. Amino acids: CATSDSGGLSSYNEQFF.

The V and J genes are TRBV6-2 or TRBV6-3 and TRBJ2-4; D gene uncertain. V dropped 2 bases and J dropped 4 bases, with 12 bases sitting between them. This CDR3 region has 15 residues. Germline V CDR1 and CDR2: MNHEY, SVGEGT. CDR3 sequence: CASSYENIAKNIQYF. In nucleotides, the CDR3 is TGTGCCAGCAGTTACGAGAACATAGCTAAAAACATTCAGTACTTC.

This clone was seen only a few times. The chain combines TRBV15 with TRBJ1-6; no definite D call. CDR1 and CDR2 from the germline V gene are LNHNV and YYDKDF (reference sequence). V lost 0 bases and J 7 bases, leaving 10 bases between the germline ends. The CDR3 loop spans 15 amino acids. The CDR3 sequence: CATSRESSGNSPLHF. The CDR3 DNA reads as TGTGCCACCAGCAGAGAGTCGTCGGGAAATTCACCCCTCCACTTT.

The J gene is TRBJ2-7, the V gene TRBV28, with unresolved D. The germline CDR1 and CDR2 sequences are MDHEN and SYDVKM. The CDR3 spans 13 residues. Trimming removed 7 bases at V and 2 bases at J, with 12 bases between. CDR3 residues: CASNQRNPYEQYF. Here the CDR3 DNA reads TGTGCCAGCAATCAGCGAAACCCCTACGAGCAGTACTTC.

The chain combines TRBV7-2 with TRBJ2-2; a weak D match, TRBD1 (5 bases). The CDR3 is made up of 15 amino acids. Germline V CDR1 and CDR2: SGHTA, FQGNSA. Trimming cost V 5 bases and J 4 bases, with 14 bases left between them. The CDR3 here is CASSPLGRGTGELFF. The CDR3 region has the DNA TGTGCCAGCAGCCCCCTAGGAAGGGGCACCGGGGAGCTGTTTTTT.

This clone appeared a few times. This chain links TRBV7-8 with TRBJ1-5, with D perhaps matching TRBD1 (5 bases). Per the germline V gene, CDR1 is SGHVS and CDR2 is FQNEAQ. CDR3 length: 16 amino acids. Trimming pared 4 bases from V and 0 bases from J, leaving 13 bases between. In DNA form, the CDR3 reads TGTGCCAGCAGCTCAAGGGGTAGGGATAGCAATCAGCCCCAGCATTTT. It translates to CASSSRGRDSNQPQHF.

The chain links TRBV15 to TRBJ1-1, with D tentatively TRBD1 (5 bases). This CDR3 contains 20 residues. Germline values: CDR1 LNHNV, CDR2 YYDKDF (reference sequence). The ends were cut back, 0 bases at V and 3 bases at J, with 26 bases in the middle. CDR3 sequence (DNA): TGTGCCACCAGCAGAGATCATTACGTCGGGGGGGGACCGACGGACACTGAAGCTTTCTTT. Its translation is CATSRDHYVGGGPTDTEAFF.

J is TRBJ1-4 and V is TRBV9, with D possibly matching TRBD1 (5 bases). Germline CDR1 SGDLS, CDR2 YYNGEE. Deletions cut 1 base from V and 5 bases from J, with 9 bases between. The CDR3 runs to 14 residues. The CDR3 region has the DNA TGTGCCAGCAGCGTATCGGGGGGGAATGAAAAACTGTTTTTT. Translating gives CASSVSGGNEKLFF.

The rearrangement joins TRBV6-5 to TRBJ1-5; D is possibly TRBD1 (5 bases). CDR1 and CDR2 from the germline V gene are MNHEY and SVGAGI. CDR3 length: 13 amino acids. V was shortened by 2 bases and J by 9 bases, with 11 bases between the two germline ends. The CDR3 coding sequence is TGTGCCAGCAGTTACGGGGCCAGCCGGCCCCAGCATTTT. Protein sequence: CASSYGASRPQHF.

The chain couples TRBV3-1 (or the pseudogene TRBV3-2) to TRBJ2-1; tentative D call: TRBD1 (6 bases). Germline V gives CDR1 LGHDT, CDR2 YNNKEL (reference sequence). The CDR3 loop spans 13 amino acids. With 6 bases removed from V and 7 bases from J, the gap between germline ends came to 13 bases. CDR3 DNA: TGTGCCAGCAGTTACAGGGCTCAGAATGAGCAGTTCTTC. Translated: CASSYRAQNEQFF.

J is TRBJ2-2 and V is TRBV12-3 or TRBV12-4, with 8 bases identical to TRBD1. The trim removed 5 bases at V and 7 bases at J, leaving 3 bases unmatched. The CDR3 length is 13 residues. The CDR3 nucleotides read TGTGCCAGCAGTATTACAGGGGGCGGGGAGCTGTTTTTT. It yields the protein CASSITGGGELFF.

The CDR3 DNA reads TGTGCCTTTAAGGGGCATGACACTGAAGCTTTCTTT. Residues: CAFKGHDTEAFF. The chain recombines TRBV5-4 with TRBJ1-1; D perhaps matches TRBD1 (5 bases). The CDR3 extends over 12 amino acids. V lost 10 bases and J 3 bases, leaving 13 bases between the germline ends. Germline CDR1 is SGHNT and CDR2 is YYREEE (reference sequence).

The V and J genes are TRBV9 and TRBJ1-1; TRBD1 might be the D (6 bases). Germline CDR1 SGDLS, CDR2 YYNGEE. Trimming stripped 3 bases from V and 1 base from J, with 16 bases between. The length of the CDR3 is 16 residues. In nucleotides, the CDR3 is TGTGCCAGCAGCGGAATATCAGGGGAAGGGAACACTGAAGCTTTCTTT. Residues: CASSGISGEGNTEAFF.

The chain couples TRBV9 to TRBJ2-2, with a tentative D call TRBD2 (6 bases). Germline values: CDR1 SGDLS, CDR2 YYNGEE. CDR3 length: 15 amino acids. Between the trimmed V and J ends, which lost 3 bases and 5 bases, there was a span of 14 bases. The CDR3: CASSEGLPETGELFF. As DNA, the CDR3 is TGTGCCAGCAGCGAGGGACTTCCAGAAACCGGGGAGCTGTTTTTT.

The J gene is TRBJ1-5, the V gene TRBV19; 8 nucleotides agree with TRBD1. This CDR3 is built from 16 residues. Per germline, CDR1 LNHDA and CDR2 SQIVND (reference sequence). The V and J ends lost 5 bases and 0 bases, in that order; junction bases with no gene match: 6. For the CDR3, the DNA is TGTGCCAGTAGTCTGGACAGGGTGGGTAGCAATCAGCCCCAGCATTTT. Its translation: CASSLDRVGSNQPQHF.